Listed below are T cell receptor beta chains from one sample, sequenced in a study of blood T cell repertoires in COVID-19. Repertoires were generated with immunoSEQ multiplex PCR, while TCRdb's copy carries only in-frame clones and drops some. The sample has over 100,000 clones, around nine tenths seen once; the top ten hold around 2.9%. The sequenced sample consisted of peripheral blood. The receptors come from a man between 45 and 60 years old with active or convalescent COVID-19. Each CDR3 is given with its conserved first and last residue. The D gene is left open where the match is weak.

V,J,D,CDR3
TRBV3-1/TRBV3-2,TRBJ2-4,TRBD1,CASSQGQGNIQYF
TRBV3-1/TRBV3-2,TRBJ1-4,TRBD1,CASSQATGQTEKLFF
TRBV19,TRBJ2-1,TRBD1,CASSLTGTGYNEQFF
TRBV6-2/TRBV6-3,TRBJ2-7,TRBD2,CASSLGGSSYEQYF
TRBV28,TRBJ2-6,-,CASSSPRRANVLTF
TRBV5-4,TRBJ2-1,TRBD2,CASSIAGGRTYNEQFF
TRBV9,TRBJ2-7,TRBD1,CASSVGQGPYEQYF
TRBV6-4,TRBJ1-4,TRBD1,CASLGQGIATNEKLFF
TRBV19,TRBJ1-5,TRBD1,CASSGTGGNQPQHF
TRBV27,TRBJ1-1,TRBD1,CASSSQTGGTEAFF
TRBV28,TRBJ1-6,TRBD1,CASQGGNSPLHF
TRBV7-5,TRBJ2-4,-,CVRSPRDRAYIQYF
TRBV10-3,TRBJ2-3,-,CAISESDFGWSTDTQYF
TRBV20-1,TRBJ1-5,-,CSASTGTSNQPQHF
TRBV10-3,TRBJ1-6,TRBD1,CAISGGQVHSPLHF
TRBV5-6,TRBJ1-5,TRBD1,CASSLKTGGASNQPQHF
TRBV19,TRBJ2-7,-,CASSPVGLYEQYF
TRBV5-4,TRBJ2-3,-,CASRQTGVSSTDTQYF
TRBV5-1,TRBJ2-1,TRBD2,CASSSLASGGANEQFF
TRBV3-1/TRBV3-2,TRBJ2-1,TRBD2,CASSQDRGDFYNEQFF
TRBV5-1,TRBJ2-1,TRBD2,CASSTHGTSGVAEQFF
TRBV28,TRBJ1-1,TRBD1,CASRGQGAGNTEAFF
TRBV4-1,TRBJ1-2,-,CASSREEAGVNYGYTF